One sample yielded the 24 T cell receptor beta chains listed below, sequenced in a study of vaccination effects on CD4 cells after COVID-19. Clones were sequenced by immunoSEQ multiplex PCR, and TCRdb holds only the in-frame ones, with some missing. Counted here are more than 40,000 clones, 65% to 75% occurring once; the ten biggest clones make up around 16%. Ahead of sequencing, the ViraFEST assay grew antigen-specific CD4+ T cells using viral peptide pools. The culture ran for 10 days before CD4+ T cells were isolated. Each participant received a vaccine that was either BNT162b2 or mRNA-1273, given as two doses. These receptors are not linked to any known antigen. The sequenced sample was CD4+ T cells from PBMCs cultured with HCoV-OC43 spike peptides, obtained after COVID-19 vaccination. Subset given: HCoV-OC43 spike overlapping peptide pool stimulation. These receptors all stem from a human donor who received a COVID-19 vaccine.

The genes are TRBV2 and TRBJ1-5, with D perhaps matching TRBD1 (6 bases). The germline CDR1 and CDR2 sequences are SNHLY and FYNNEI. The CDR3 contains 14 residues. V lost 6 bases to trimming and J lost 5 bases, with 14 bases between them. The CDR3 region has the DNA TGTGCCAGCAGCGTACAGGGTAGGGATCAGCCCCAGCATTTT. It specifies CASSVQGRDQPQHF.

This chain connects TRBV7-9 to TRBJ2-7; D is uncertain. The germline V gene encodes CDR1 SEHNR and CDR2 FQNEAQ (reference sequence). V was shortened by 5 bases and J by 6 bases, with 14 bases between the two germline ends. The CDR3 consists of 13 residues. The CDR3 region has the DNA TGTGCCAGCAGCCCGCTGTTGGTCTCCGAGCAGTACTTC. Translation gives CASSPLLVSEQYF.

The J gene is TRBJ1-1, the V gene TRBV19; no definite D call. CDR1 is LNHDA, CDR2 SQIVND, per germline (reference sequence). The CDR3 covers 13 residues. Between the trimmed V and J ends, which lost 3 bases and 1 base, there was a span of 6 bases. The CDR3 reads CASSMETNTEAFF. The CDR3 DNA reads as TGTGCCAGTAGTATGGAAACGAACACTGAAGCTTTCTTT. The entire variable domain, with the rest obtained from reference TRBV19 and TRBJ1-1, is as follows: DGGITQSPKYLFRKEGQNVTLSCEQNLNHDAMYWYRQDPGQGLRLIYYSQIVNDFQKGDIAEGYSVSREKKESFPLTVTSAQKNPTAFYLCASSMETNTEAFFGQGTRLTVV.

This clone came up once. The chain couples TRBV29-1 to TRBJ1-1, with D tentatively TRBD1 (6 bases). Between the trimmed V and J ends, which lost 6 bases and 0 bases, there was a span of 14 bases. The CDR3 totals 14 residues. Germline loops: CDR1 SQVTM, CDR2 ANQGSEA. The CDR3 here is CSVKRTALNTEAFF. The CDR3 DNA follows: TGCAGCGTCAAGAGGACAGCCTTGAACACTGAAGCTTTCTTT. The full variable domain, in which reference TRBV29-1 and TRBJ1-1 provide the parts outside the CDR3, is SAVISQKPSRDICQRGTSLTIQCQVDSQVTMMFWYRQQPGQSLTLIATANQGSEATYESGFVIDKFPISRPNLTFSTLTVSNMSPEDSSIYLCSVKRTALNTEAFFGQGTRLTVV.

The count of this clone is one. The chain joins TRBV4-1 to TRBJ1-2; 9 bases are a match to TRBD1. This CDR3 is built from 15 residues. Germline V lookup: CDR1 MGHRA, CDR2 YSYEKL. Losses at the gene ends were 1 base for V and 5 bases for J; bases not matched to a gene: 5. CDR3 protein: CASSQGRDRVYGYTF. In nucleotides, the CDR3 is TGCGCCAGCAGCCAAGGCCGGGACAGGGTTTATGGCTACACCTTC.

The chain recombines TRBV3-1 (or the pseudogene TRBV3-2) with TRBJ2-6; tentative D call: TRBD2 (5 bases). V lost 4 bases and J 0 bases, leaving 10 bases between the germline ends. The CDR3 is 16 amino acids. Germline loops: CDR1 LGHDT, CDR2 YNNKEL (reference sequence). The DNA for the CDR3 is TGTGCCAGCAGCCGCCTGGGGAGCTCTGGGGCCAACGTCCTGACTTTC. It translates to CASSRLGSSGANVLTF.

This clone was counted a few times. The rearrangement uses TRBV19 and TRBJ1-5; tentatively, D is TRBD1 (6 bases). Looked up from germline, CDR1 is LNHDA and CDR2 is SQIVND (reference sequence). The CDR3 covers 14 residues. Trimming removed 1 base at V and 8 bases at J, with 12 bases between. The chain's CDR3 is CASSIGGYREPQHF. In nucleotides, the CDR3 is TGTGCCAGTAGTATAGGAGGTTACAGGGAGCCCCAGCATTTT.

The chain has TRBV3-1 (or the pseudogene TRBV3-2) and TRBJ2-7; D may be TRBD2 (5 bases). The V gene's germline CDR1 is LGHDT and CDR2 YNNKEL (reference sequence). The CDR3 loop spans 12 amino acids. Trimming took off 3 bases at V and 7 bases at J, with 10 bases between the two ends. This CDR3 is CASSQAGREQYF. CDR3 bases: TGTGCCAGCAGCCAGGCGGGTAGGGAGCAGTACTTC.

CDR3 residues: CSVGQGIGQPQHF. The CDR3 DNA sequence: TGCAGCGTTGGTCAGGGGATAGGTCAGCCCCAGCATTTT. The chain combines TRBV29-1 with TRBJ1-5; a possible D gene is TRBD1 (6 bases). The CDR3 covers 13 residues. Germline lookup yields CDR1 SQVTM and CDR2 ANQGSEA. Deletions cut 4 bases from V and 6 bases from J, with 13 bases between. The variable domain in full, completed from reference TRBV29-1 and TRBJ1-5, reads SAVISQKPSRDICQRGTSLTIQCQVDSQVTMMFWYRQQPGQSLTLIATANQGSEATYESGFVIDKFPISRPNLTFSTLTVSNMSPEDSSIYLCSVGQGIGQPQHFGDGTRLSIL.

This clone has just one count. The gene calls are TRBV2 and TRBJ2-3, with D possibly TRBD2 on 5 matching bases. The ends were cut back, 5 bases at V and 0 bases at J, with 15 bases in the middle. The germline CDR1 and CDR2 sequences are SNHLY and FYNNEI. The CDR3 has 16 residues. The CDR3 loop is CASSLGAEASTDTQYF. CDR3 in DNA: TGTGCCAGCAGTTTGGGAGCGGAGGCTAGCACAGATACGCAGTATTTT.

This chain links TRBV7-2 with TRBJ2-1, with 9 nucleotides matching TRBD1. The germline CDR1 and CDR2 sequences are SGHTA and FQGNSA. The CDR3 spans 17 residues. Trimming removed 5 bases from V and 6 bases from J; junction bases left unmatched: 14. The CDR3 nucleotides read TGTGCCAGCAGCCCGTTTTTGTCGGGACAGGGTGCCAATGAGCAGTTCTTC. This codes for CASSPFLSGQGANEQFF.

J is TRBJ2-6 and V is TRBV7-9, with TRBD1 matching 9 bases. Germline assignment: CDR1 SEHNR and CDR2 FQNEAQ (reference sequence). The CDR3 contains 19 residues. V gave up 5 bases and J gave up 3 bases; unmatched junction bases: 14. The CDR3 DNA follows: TGTGCCAGCAGCACTAGAAGGGGACAGGGCCTAGGTGGGGCCAACGTCCTGACTTTC. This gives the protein CASSTRRGQGLGGANVLTF.

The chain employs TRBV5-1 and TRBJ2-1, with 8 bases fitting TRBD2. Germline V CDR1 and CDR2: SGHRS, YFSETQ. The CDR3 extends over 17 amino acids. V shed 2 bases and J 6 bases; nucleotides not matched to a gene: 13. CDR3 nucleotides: TGCGCCAGCAGCTTTCCTAGGGTCGGGGGGGTGTTCAATGAGCAGTTCTTC. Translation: CASSFPRVGGVFNEQFF.

The CDR3 reads CASSRRTFEKRVPEQYF. In DNA form, the CDR3 reads TGTGCCAGCTCGCGCCGGACTTTCGAGAAGCGTGTCCCCGAGCAGTACTTC. This chain connects TRBV18 to TRBJ2-7, with D possibly TRBD2 on 5 matching bases. V lost 6 bases and J 6 bases, leaving 27 bases between the germline ends. The germline V gene encodes CDR1 KGHSH and CDR2 LQKENI. The CDR3 is 17 residues long.

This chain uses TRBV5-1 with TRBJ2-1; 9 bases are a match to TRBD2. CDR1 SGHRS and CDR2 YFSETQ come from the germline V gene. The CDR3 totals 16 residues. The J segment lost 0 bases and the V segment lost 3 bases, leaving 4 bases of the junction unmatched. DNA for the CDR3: TGCGCCAGCAGCTACATTAGCGGGAGCTCCTACAATGAGCAGTTCTTC. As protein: CASSYISGSSYNEQFF.

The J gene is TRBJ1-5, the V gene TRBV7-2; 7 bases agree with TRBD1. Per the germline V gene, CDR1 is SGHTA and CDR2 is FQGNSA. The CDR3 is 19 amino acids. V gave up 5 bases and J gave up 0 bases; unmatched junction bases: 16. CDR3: CASSPYWGRGIGSNQPQHF. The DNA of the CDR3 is TGTGCCAGCAGCCCCTACTGGGGCAGGGGGATCGGTAGCAATCAGCCCCAGCATTTT.

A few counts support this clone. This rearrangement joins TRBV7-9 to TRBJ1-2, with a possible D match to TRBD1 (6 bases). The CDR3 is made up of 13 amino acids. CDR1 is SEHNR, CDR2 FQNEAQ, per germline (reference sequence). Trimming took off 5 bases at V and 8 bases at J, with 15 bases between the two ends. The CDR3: CASSQPAGGGYTF. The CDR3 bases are TGTGCCAGCAGCCAGCCCGCGGGGGGCGGCTACACCTTC.

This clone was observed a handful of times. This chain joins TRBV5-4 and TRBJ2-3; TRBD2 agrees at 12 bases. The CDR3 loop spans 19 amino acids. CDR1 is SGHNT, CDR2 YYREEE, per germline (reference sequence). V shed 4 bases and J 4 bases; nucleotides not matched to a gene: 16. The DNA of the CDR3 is TGTGCCAGCAGCATCCTTAAGACTAGCGGGAGTGGTCGGGCAGATACGCAGTATTTT. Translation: CASSILKTSGSGRADTQYF.

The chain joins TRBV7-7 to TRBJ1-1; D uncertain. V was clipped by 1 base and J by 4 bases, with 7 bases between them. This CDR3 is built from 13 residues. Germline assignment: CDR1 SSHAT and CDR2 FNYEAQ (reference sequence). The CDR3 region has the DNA TGTGCCAGCAGCTTAGGGGAGGGCACTGAAGCTTTCTTT. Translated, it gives CASSLGEGTEAFF.

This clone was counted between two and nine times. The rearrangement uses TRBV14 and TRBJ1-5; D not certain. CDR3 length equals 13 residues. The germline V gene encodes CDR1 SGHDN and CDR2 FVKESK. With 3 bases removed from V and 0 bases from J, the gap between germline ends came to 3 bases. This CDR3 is CASSHVSNQPQHF. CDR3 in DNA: TGTGCCAGCAGCCATGTTAGCAATCAGCCCCAGCATTTT. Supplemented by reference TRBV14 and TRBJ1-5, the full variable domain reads EAGVTQFPSHSVIEKGQTVTLRCDPISGHDNLYWYRRVMGKEIKFLLHFVKESKQDESGMPNNRFLAERTGGTYSTLKVQPAELEDSGVYFCASSHVSNQPQHFGDGTRLSIL.

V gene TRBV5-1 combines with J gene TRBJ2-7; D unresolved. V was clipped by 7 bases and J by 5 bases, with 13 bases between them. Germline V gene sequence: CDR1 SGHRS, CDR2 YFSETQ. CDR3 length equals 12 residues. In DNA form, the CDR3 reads TGCGCCAGCCGGCAAAACGCACACGAGCAGTACTTC. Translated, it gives CASRQNAHEQYF.

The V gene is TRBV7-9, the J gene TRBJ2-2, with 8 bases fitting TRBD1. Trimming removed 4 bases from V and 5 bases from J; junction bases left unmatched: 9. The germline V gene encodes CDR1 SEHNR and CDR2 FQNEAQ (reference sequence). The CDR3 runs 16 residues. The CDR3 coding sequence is TGTGCCAGCAGCTCCGTCGACAGGGGACGGACCGGGGAGCTGTTTTTT. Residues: CASSSVDRGRTGELFF.

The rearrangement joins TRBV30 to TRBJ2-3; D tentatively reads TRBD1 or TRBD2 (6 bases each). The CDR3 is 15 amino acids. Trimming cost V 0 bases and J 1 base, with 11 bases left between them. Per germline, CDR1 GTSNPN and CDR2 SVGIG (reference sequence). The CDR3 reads CAWSVGGGGTDTQYF. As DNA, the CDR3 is TGTGCCTGGAGTGTAGGAGGGGGTGGCACAGATACGCAGTATTTT.

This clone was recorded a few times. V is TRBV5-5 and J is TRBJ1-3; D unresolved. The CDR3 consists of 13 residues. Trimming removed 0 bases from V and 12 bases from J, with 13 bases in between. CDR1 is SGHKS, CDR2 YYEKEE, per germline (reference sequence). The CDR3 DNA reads TGTGCCAGCAGCTTGGGGAGTCTGGGGATCATATATTTT. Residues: CASSLGSLGIIYF.